This T cell receptor beta chain stems from a study of tumor-infiltrating lymphocytes in localized non-small cell lung cancer. The wider study: Some samples were collected after neoadjuvant chemotherapy; smokers, never-smokers and several histologies were included. General study results and limits: Higher tumor T cell infiltration than in uninvolved lung was supported by TCRbeta sequencing. Immunotypes IM1 and IM2 had similar TCR-derived T-cell fractions.

This clone was observed many times. Its target is unknown. The method was immunoSEQ multiplex PCR; TCRdb's version includes in-frame clones alone and lacks a portion of them. The table records roughly 25,000 clones, roughly 71% of them present only once. The CDR3 contains 15 residues. Trimming shortened V by 5 bases and J by 0 bases, and 14 bases separated the two germline ends. Germline assignment: CDR1 MNHEY and CDR2 SMNVEV (reference sequence). Sequenced sample: lung tumor tissue. The chain is built from TRBV27 and TRBJ2-7; D remains unclear. This TCR was sampled from a human donor with non-small cell lung cancer. The CDR3 DNA is TGTGCCAGCAGTAAAGGGTCGACTTTCTCCTACGAGCAGTACTTC. Protein: CASSKGSTFSYEQYF.